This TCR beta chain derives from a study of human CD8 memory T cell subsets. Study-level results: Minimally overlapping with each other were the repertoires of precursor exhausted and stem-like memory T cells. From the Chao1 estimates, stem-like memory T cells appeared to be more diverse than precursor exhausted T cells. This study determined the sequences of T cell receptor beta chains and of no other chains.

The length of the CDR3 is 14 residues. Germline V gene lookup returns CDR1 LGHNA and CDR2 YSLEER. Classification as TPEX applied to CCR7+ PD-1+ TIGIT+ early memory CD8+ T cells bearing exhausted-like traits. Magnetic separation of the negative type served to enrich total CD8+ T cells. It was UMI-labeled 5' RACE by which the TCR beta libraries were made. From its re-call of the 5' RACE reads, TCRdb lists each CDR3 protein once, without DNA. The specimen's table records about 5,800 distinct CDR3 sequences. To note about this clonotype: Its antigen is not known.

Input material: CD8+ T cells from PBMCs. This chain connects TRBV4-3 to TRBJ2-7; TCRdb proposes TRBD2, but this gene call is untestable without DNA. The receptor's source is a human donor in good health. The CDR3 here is CASSPGLAGTEQYF.